This TCR beta chain was documented in a study of T cells in Graves' hyperthyroidism and ophthalmopathy. Looking at the study overall: At initial diagnosis, before any treatment had begun, peripheral blood was obtained.

Study observations and caveats: Median prediction lead before ophthalmopathy onset was around 6.9 months with the model.

Many counts were recorded for this clonotype. Antigen: not known. Germline CDR1 reads SNHLY; CDR2 reads FYNNEI. The CDR3 runs to 12 residues. Trimming left V 9 bases short and J 6 bases short, with 15 bases between. The CDR3 regions of TCR beta were amplified from RNA transcripts. HTBI primers were used for first-round RT-PCR of the TCR CDR3. TCRdb processed the multiplex PCR reads anew with MiXCR; each CDR3 protein has one entry. The sample contains about 340,000 distinct CDR3 sequences, 15% to 20% of which appear only once. Criteria for exclusion of patients were uncontrolled infection, other autoimmune disease, pregnancy or lactation.

This sequence was found in a woman in her forties or fifties with Graves' hyperthyroidism. This chain uses TRBV2 with TRBJ2-7; tentative D call: TRBD2 (6 bases). The sequencing input was blood. The CDR3 reads CASLAAAGEQYF. In DNA form, the CDR3 reads TGTGCCAGTTTAGCGGCAGCCGGCGAGCAGTACTTC.